This T cell receptor (beta chain) was captured in a study of cytomegalovirus exposure and HLA in healthy donors. Germline CDR1 MGHRA, CDR2 YSYEKL. Trimming took 4 bases from V and 3 from J, leaving 17 bases between them. The CDR3 is 16 amino acids. Notes on this clone: Its antigen is still unknown.

Study observations and caveats: According to a later analysis, donors in an Asian-associated ancestry cluster reportedly had fewer N-insertions than the approximately 620-donor mean.

The primer mix had 60 Vbeta and 13 Jbeta primers. Generated by immunoSEQ multiplex PCR, the TCRdb table keeps only in-frame clones and is missing some. This sample has around 190,000 clones, with about four fifths found just once. This sequence joins TRBV4-1 and TRBJ2-3; TRBD2 is a possible D gene (5 bases). This sequence originates from a man in his thirties or forties in good health and CMV-seropositive. The specimen was PBMCs. The CDR3 is CASSLPRRDVTDTQYF. CDR3 nucleotides: TGCGCCAGCAGCCTACCCCGTCGGGATGTGACAGATACGCAGTATTTT.